Presented here are 24 T cell receptor beta chains from one specimen sequenced in a study of cytomegalovirus exposure and HLA in healthy donors. Researchers ran the PCR with 60 Vbeta and 13 Jbeta primers. Profiling relied on immunoSEQ multiplex PCR, and the TCRdb table lists in-frame clones only, not all of them. The sample lists about 110,000 clones, 60% to 80% occurring once. Material for sequencing was PBMCs. All receptors come from a man aged 35-49 years in good health and CMV-seronegative.

This sequence joins TRBV9 and TRBJ1-1; 8 nucleotides align to TRBD1. Per the germline V gene, CDR1 is SGDLS and CDR2 is YYNGEE. CDR3 size: 14 residues. After removal of 5 bases from V and 2 bases from J, the junction contained 5 bases not matched to a gene. This CDR3 is CASSLTGGNTEAFF. The CDR3 region has the DNA TGTGCCAGCAGTCTCACAGGGGGTAACACTGAAGCTTTCTTT.

This clone was counted a few times. This sample also contains other DNA sequences that code for the same CDR3. This sequence joins TRBV9 and TRBJ2-5, with 12 bases that match TRBD2. There are 14 residues in the CDR3. V lost 1 base and J lost 5; bases outside the gene matches: 0. The V gene's germline CDR1 is SGDLS and CDR2 YYNGEE. CDR3 sequence reads: CASSVTSGGETQYF. CDR3 DNA: TGTGCCAGCAGCGTAACTAGCGGGGGGGAGACCCAGTACTTC.

V is TRBV6-6 and J is TRBJ2-2; TRBD1 agrees at 8 bases. Unmatched junction bases numbered 4, after V lost 3 bases and J lost 1 base. Germline loops: CDR1 MNHNY, CDR2 SVGAGI (reference sequence). The CDR3 runs 16 residues. This chain's CDR3 is CASSYSGQGNTGELFF. In DNA form, the CDR3 reads TGTGCCAGCAGTTATTCCGGACAGGGGAACACCGGGGAGCTGTTTTTT.

The chain is built from TRBV5-1 and TRBJ2-1; 8 nucleotides align to TRBD2. The V segment lost 2 bases and the J segment 11 bases; nucleotides outside the gene matches: 9. The CDR3 extends over 14 amino acids. CDR1 SGHRS and CDR2 YFSETQ come from the germline V gene. DNA of the CDR3: TGCGCCAGCAGCTTCGGGACTAGGAACGAGCAGCAGTTCTTC. Translated, it gives CASSFGTRNEQQFF.

This clone was seen only once. J is TRBJ2-5 and V is TRBV6-5; 7 bases agree with TRBD1. The tail of the sequence fits TRBJ2-7 better, so the J call may be wrong. CDR1 MNHEY and CDR2 SVGAGI come from the germline V gene. The CDR3 sequence is 15 residues long. CDR3 loop: CASTPTTGQSYEQYF. CDR3 nucleotide sequence: TGTGCCAGCACCCCCACGACGGGACAGAGCTACGAGCAGTACTTC.

The J gene is TRBJ2-1, the V gene TRBV6-1; perhaps TRBD1 as D (5 bases). The germline CDR1 and CDR2 sequences are MNHNS and SASEGT. This CDR3 has 15 residues. Trimming cost V 2 bases and J 4 bases, with 12 bases left between them. Written as DNA, the CDR3 is TGTGCCAGCAGTGAAAGAGCCGACAGTTACAATGAGCAGTTCTTC. It translates to CASSERADSYNEQFF.

The rearrangement uses TRBV19 and TRBJ2-2, with 9 bases aligning to TRBD1. CDR1 LNHDA and CDR2 SQIVND come from the germline V gene (reference sequence). The CDR3 length is 15 residues. V was pared by 4 bases and J by 4 bases, with 4 bases of the junction left unmatched. This chain's CDR3 is CASSKTGGVTGELFF. CDR3 bases: TGTGCCAGTAGTAAAACAGGGGGCGTCACCGGGGAGCTGTTTTTT.

This chain links TRBV19 with TRBJ2-3, with 8 bases aligning to TRBD2. The length of the CDR3 is 16 residues. With V trimmed by 4 bases and J by 2 bases, 8 bases remained unmatched. Germline V gene data show CDR1 as LNHDA and CDR2 as SQIVND (reference sequence). CDR3 loop: CASSRRIAGNTDTQYF. The CDR3 region has the DNA TGTGCCAGTAGTAGGAGGATAGCGGGGAACACAGATACGCAGTATTTT.

The J gene is TRBJ2-5, the V gene TRBV5-1, with 7 nucleotides matching TRBD1. This CDR3 spans 16 amino acids. J gave up 1 base and V 4 bases, and 10 bases lay outside the gene matches. From germline, CDR1 is SGHRS and CDR2 YFSETQ. Here the CDR3 reads CASSLGTVSTQETQYF. The CDR3 DNA follows: TGCGCCAGCAGCCTAGGGACAGTCTCAACCCAAGAGACCCAGTACTTC.

The rearrangement uses TRBV4-1 and TRBJ2-1; D is ambiguous. Germline loops: CDR1 MGHRA, CDR2 YSYEKL. The length of the CDR3 is 15 residues. The ends were cut back, 2 bases at V and 8 bases at J, with 16 bases in the middle. The chain's CDR3 is CASSQYSVMSDEQFF. CDR3 DNA: TGCGCCAGCAGCCAATACTCGGTTATGTCCGATGAGCAGTTCTTC.

The chain recombines TRBV7-9 with TRBJ1-2, with TRBD1 matching over 7 bases. Per the germline V gene, CDR1 is SEHNR and CDR2 is FQNEAQ (reference sequence). The CDR3 extends over 15 amino acids. The V and J ends lost 2 bases and 10 bases, in that order; junction bases with no gene match: 13. The CDR3 reads CASSLTRQGDRDYTF. CDR3 coding DNA: TGTGCCAGCAGCTTAACAAGACAGGGAGATCGCGACTACACCTTC.

This chain uses TRBV2 with TRBJ1-3, with a weak D call TRBD1 (5 bases). The CDR3 covers 16 residues. Trimming left V 6 bases short and J 0 bases short, with 15 bases between. Per the germline V gene, CDR1 is SNHLY and CDR2 is FYNNEI. The CDR3 nucleotides read TGTGCCAGCAGGATGGGGCTCCAACTCTCTGGAAACACCATATATTTT. This translates into CASRMGLQLSGNTIYF.

This chain uses TRBV2 with TRBJ1-5; D is unresolved. V lost 2 bases, J lost 6 bases, and 8 bases lay in between. CDR1 SNHLY and CDR2 FYNNEI come from the germline V gene. The CDR3 consists of 13 residues. Here the CDR3 reads CASSEYRVQPQHF. In nucleotides, the CDR3 is TGTGCCAGCAGTGAATATCGGGTTCAGCCCCAGCATTTT.

In its sample, this clone was seen once. The chain uses TRBV4-1 and TRBJ1-2, with 9 bases aligning to TRBD1. The V segment lost 3 bases and the J segment 5 bases; nucleotides outside the gene matches: 10. Looked up from germline, CDR1 is MGHRA and CDR2 is YSYEKL. The CDR3 is made up of 16 amino acids. CDR3 amino acids: CASSQPVTGGQYGYTF. The DNA of the CDR3 is TGCGCCAGCAGCCAGCCGGTGACAGGGGGTCAGTATGGCTACACCTTC.

V gene TRBV15 combines with J gene TRBJ1-3; TRBD1 might be the D (6 bases). CDR3 length equals 19 residues. The V gene's germline CDR1 is LNHNV and CDR2 YYDKDF (reference sequence). V was cut by 0 bases and J by 0 bases, with 18 bases left in between. The CDR3 is CATSRDPPGTSYSGNTIYF. CDR3 bases: TGTGCCACCAGCAGAGATCCCCCCGGGACATCGTACTCTGGAAACACCATATATTTT.

J is TRBJ1-6 and V is TRBV9; unclear D gene. V dropped 4 bases and J dropped 2 bases, with 7 bases sitting between them. This CDR3 comprises 14 residues. CDR1 SGDLS and CDR2 YYNGEE come from the germline V gene. The CDR3: CASSPPAYNSPLHF. In nucleotides, the CDR3 is TGTGCCAGCAGCCCCCCGGCCTATAATTCACCCCTCCACTTT.

In this sample, this clone turned up once. The chain joins TRBV7-3 to TRBJ2-3, with unresolved D. The CDR3 spans 13 residues. V shed 1 base and J shed 3 bases, with 5 bases lying between them. CDR1 and CDR2 (germline): SGHTA, FQGTGA. CDR3 in amino acids: CASSLIATDTQYF. CDR3 sequence (DNA): TGTGCCAGCAGCTTAATTGCGACAGATACGCAGTATTTT.

This clone has just a few counts. The chain carries TRBV6-1 and TRBJ1-1; D is uncertain. Germline V lookup: CDR1 MNHNS, CDR2 SASEGT. The CDR3 is 14 amino acids. Deletions cut 3 bases from V and 1 base from J, with 9 bases between. The CDR3 DNA is TGTGCCAGCAGTGACTCGGGTTGGAACACTGAAGCTTTCTTT. This gives the protein CASSDSGWNTEAFF.

This rearrangement joins TRBV27 to TRBJ1-1; TRBD1 aligns across 9 bases. The CDR3 is 15 amino acids. Germline trimming cut 6 bases from V and 6 bases from J; bases unmatched to any gene: 11. Per the germline V gene, CDR1 is MNHEY and CDR2 is SMNVEV (reference sequence). CDR3 region: CASRPGTGRLPEAFF. The CDR3, as DNA: TGTGCCAGCAGACCCGGGACAGGGAGACTCCCTGAAGCTTTCTTT.

The gene calls are TRBV6-6 and TRBJ1-2; D is perhaps TRBD1 (6 bases). V lost 6 bases and J lost 7, with 12 bases in between. Germline values: CDR1 MNHNY, CDR2 SVGAGI (reference sequence). The CDR3 runs 12 residues. CDR3 coding DNA: TGTGCCAGCAGACAGGGACCGGGTGGCTACACCTTC. It yields the protein CASRQGPGGYTF.

In its sample, this clone was seen a few times. The J gene is TRBJ2-5, the V gene TRBV19, with 10 nucleotides matching TRBD2. Germline V lookup: CDR1 LNHDA, CDR2 SQIVND (reference sequence). This CDR3 comprises 15 residues. V lost 3 bases, J lost 3 bases, and 4 bases stayed unmatched. The CDR3 DNA follows: TGTGCCAGTAGTATCGGCCTAGCGGGGGAAGAGACCCAGTACTTC. This gives the protein CASSIGLAGEETQYF.

The chain carries TRBV14 and TRBJ2-2; unclear D gene. The CDR3 is 16 residues long. Germline V CDR1 and CDR2: SGHDN, FVKESK. With 1 base removed from V and 9 bases from J, the gap between germline ends came to 18 bases. The CDR3 region has the DNA TGTGCCAGCAGCCAAGGATGGTTCAGCGCAGACCGGGAGCTGTTTTTT. This codes for CASSQGWFSADRELFF.

This CDR3 is CASSLLAGAGGETQYF. The CDR3 nucleotides read TGTGCCAGCAGCCTCCTAGCGGGGGCGGGGGGAGAGACCCAGTACTTC. This chain links TRBV4-2 with TRBJ2-5; TRBD2 matches 10 bases. In germline, CDR1 is LGHNA, CDR2 YNFKEQ. The CDR3 sequence is 16 residues long. J was trimmed by 4 bases and V by 4 bases; bases with no gene match: 9.

This chain connects TRBV5-4 to TRBJ2-5, with 8 bases fitting TRBD2. Germline V gene lookup returns CDR1 SGHNT and CDR2 YYREEE (reference sequence). This CDR3 contains 15 residues. J gave up 2 bases and V 4 bases, and 7 bases lay outside the gene matches. CDR3 DNA sequence: TGTGCCAGCAGCCAGACGGGGGGGACGCAAGAGACCCAGTACTTC. Translated: CASSQTGGTQETQYF.